This T cell receptor beta chain was obtained from a study of cytomegalovirus exposure and HLA in healthy donors (dated 2017 in TCRdb). Looking at the study overall: An earlier analysis of under 600 of the donors reported 250 to 300 Gb of sequence data and roughly 100 million unique TCR beta sequences from about 180 million T cells. High-throughput TCR immunosequencing, statistical association of individual TCRs with disease status, and machine learning were combined to predict cytomegalovirus infection status. All discovery cohort repertoires had been generated on a single sequencing platform. A later genetic analysis took genome-wide SNP genotypes for about 65% of the roughly 670 donors and used that subset as a discovery cohort. A later analysis re-analyzed previously published TCR beta repertoires from approximately 700 donors and added high-resolution HLA genotyping to study TCR occurrence patterns. Donor age, sex, ethnicity and CMV serostatus were compiled alongside the repertoire data. Class I and class II HLA loci were covered by the typing at four-digit resolution. Rather than drawing on any new phenotypic data, the later analysis identified candidate immune exposures from TCR beta sequences and the way those sequences occurred across donors. Of the 398 genotyped donors, approximately 83% fell in the genetic ancestry cluster associated with self-reported Caucasian donors. In an earlier analysis of roughly 600 of the donors, high-throughput TCR beta sequencing was used to judge whether each TCR beta V gene segment behaved as functional or pseudogenic. The study profiled the T cell repertoires of fewer than 850 subjects by immunosequencing and related them to cytomegalovirus serostatus. An early release that covered roughly 600 HLA-typed donors contained approximately 300 gigabases of sequencing data and tens of millions of unique TCR sequences. The number of donors typed differed by locus, with 629-630 for A, B, C, DRB1 and DQB1, over 500 for DQA1, approximately 570 for DPA1, and some 470 for DPB1. The study was designed to test whether signatures of past pathogen exposure could be identified by cataloging public T cell receptors. In addition to the first cohort of roughly 670 subjects, a separate validation cohort of 120 different subjects was used. Because of strong linkage in the cohort, roughly 5 DR-DQ haplotypes were treated as single units for association and clustering. Among almost 400 genotyped donors of the cohort, an average of about 240,000 unique TCR beta nucleotide sequences were sequenced per donor, roughly 20% of them non-productive.

The cohort was made up of around 720 healthy bone marrow donors. Cohort members were all nominally healthy when sampled, although unrecorded immune exposures were likely present. The donor tested CMV seropositive, placing the donor among the 289 seropositive members of the cohort. A peripheral blood sample was provided by each donor, and peripheral blood mononuclear cells were used for TCR beta sequencing. The Qiagen DNeasy Blood Extraction Kit was used to extract genomic DNA from the blood cell samples. Libraries were prepared through the immunoSEQ multiplex PCR assay. For the multiplex PCR, a mixture combining 60 forward primers for TCR Vbeta segments and 13 reverse primers for TCR Jbeta segments was used. The CDR3 region of rearranged TCR beta genes was amplified from genomic DNA by a multiplex PCR assay. Amplified TCR beta libraries were sequenced as 87-base-pair reads on the Illumina HiSeq System. Under the source paper's analysis protocol: A later analysis tallied tens of millions of unique TCR beta chains across the 700 or so repertoires, and about 12 million of those chains were shared by two or more donors. A nearest-neighbor algorithm error-corrected the raw reads and collapsed the reads into unique sequences, merging closely related sequences to remove PCR and sequencing errors. V, D and J gene segments were assigned by aligning CDR3 sequences to IMGT reference sequences. For a sequence to be retained, a match of at least six nucleotides was required to both a V gene segment and a J gene segment. Rearrangements were called productive when the CDR3 lacked stop codons and stayed in frame with V and J; all others were non-productive. CDR3 was defined according to IMGT convention as the region running from the second conserved V-encoded cysteine to the conserved J-encoded phenylalanine. The earlier analysis of roughly 590 of the donors excluded sequences that lacked an unambiguous match to a single V gene segment. An earlier analysis of fewer than 750 of the donors classified V segments as functional when productive rearrangements were above 56.7% and as segregating when the standard deviation between donors was above 5%. A statistical classification framework was developed to diagnose cytomegalovirus status using the catalog of TCR beta chain sequences. In a later analysis, TCR nucleotide sequences were compared against IMGT/GENE-DB human TR gene sequences so that V and J genes could be assigned. Using the TCRdist pipeline, a later analysis assigned CDR3 sequences along with most-parsimonious VDJ recombination scenarios. In a later analysis, each TCR beta chain was defined by its CDR3 amino acid sequence together with its V-gene family, and reads without a unique V-gene family were excluded. As a way to deal with suspected cross-contamination and a sequencing artifact, a later analysis dropped hundreds of nucleotide sequences that were highly shared and had low generation probability. In a later analysis, a clonal expansion index was calculated for each public chain from normalized within-repertoire ranks of inferred template counts. A later analysis computed generation probabilities with a VDJ recombination model fitted to out-of-frame rearrangements, and checked the results against IGoR. In a later analysis, TCR-TCR, TCR-HLA and TCR-CMV co-occurrence was scored with hypergeometric tests, and a repertoire-size bias correction was applied to TCR pairs. False discovery rates were estimated in a later analysis by permuting HLA or CMV assignments 20 times. In a later analysis, co-occurring TCRs were grouped using DBSCAN, and TCRdist sequence similarity was added for clustering within HLA-allele-positive subsets. For co-occurrence clustering, repertoires with fewer than 30,000 or more than 120,000 public chains were excluded, along with four to six repertoires with anomalous nucleotide sharing. TCRdb's version of the immuneACCESS table is confined to in-frame rearrangements and falls short of the full clone set. An unresolved V gene accounts for under half of the shortfall where checked; the remainder is of unknown origin. V, J and clone size are taken as reported in that table, and D and trimming were inferred from the DNA itself. The sample table shows 150,000 to 200,000 clones, and about 80% are seen once. The ten most abundant clones make up 6% to 7.5% of the sample.

Paper-wide results and their limitations: CMV serostatus was the only immune exposure information available for the cohort. Because some donors lacked HLA typing at each locus, the association tests relied only on the typed subset. This cohort had only TCR beta chains sequenced, and the lack of alpha or paired-chain data limited which features could be detected. The study listed 150 to 200 TCR beta chains as associated with cytomegalovirus. Linkage disequilibrium might explain the correlated functional status among segregating V segments, but an unknown experimental factor could not be excluded. The sequencing pipeline was judged likely to have produced a cluster of highly shared sequence variants as a technical artifact. A further reported finding was that TCR beta sequences accurately predicted the HLA-A and HLA-B alleles for most subjects in the first cohort. According to a later genetic analysis, donors in an Asian-associated ancestry cluster had fewer N-insertions in productive TCRs than the approximately 670-donor mean. According to a later analysis, most CMV-associated TCR beta chains appeared to be HLA-restricted, and the HLA associations seemed to be driven largely by CMV exposure. A later analysis reported that several top co-occurrence clusters appeared linked to parvovirus B19, influenza, CMV and Epstein-Barr virus. The earlier analysis of about 600 of the donors excluded around 17 rarely observed V segments, including chromosome 9 orphons, because counts were too low. When HLA alleles, especially DR and DQ, strongly co-occurred, attributing TCR associations to individual alleles was difficult. Most TCR sequences were observed very rarely across donors, whereas some public TCRs were present in many individuals. Some IMGT-functional V segments, including TRBV6-2 and TRBV6-3, could not be distinguished by the 87-base-pair reads and were therefore excluded. The classifier was reported to diagnose cytomegalovirus status with high specificity and sensitivity in both the original and validation cohorts. A later analysis associated around 16,000 TCR beta sequences with specific HLA alleles at a false discovery rate of 0.05. In an earlier analysis of roughly 560 of the donors, most TCR beta V segments were observed in productive rearrangements about 90% or about 30% of the time, broadly matching IMGT annotations. Compared with equally common non-associated chains, HLA-associated TCR beta chains in a later analysis were more clonally expanded and had lower generation probabilities. In vitro tests confirmed that a few of the cytomegalovirus-associated TCR beta chains recognize cytomegalovirus antigens. An association between a missense DCLRE1C variant and V-gene and J-gene trimming of TCR beta chains was found in a later genetic analysis and replicated in an independent cohort. According to a later analysis, TCR association rates differed among HLA loci, with DRB1 alleles showing the most associated TCRs and HLA-C alleles showing the fewest. Sequencing depth was assumed to be roughly uniform across donors in the presence/absence analyses, though that assumption may not hold. The authors suggested that the approach could potentially be extended to other disease states and immunological phenotypes.

Of note for this clone: Its target antigen remains unknown. Qualities for individual bases were not recorded, and no much larger clone is one base off.

V is reduced by 8 bases and J by 0 bases, leaving a spacing of 10 bases between them. The CDR3 has 13 amino acids, counting the end cysteine and phenylalanine. Of the read, only the CDR3 DNA is kept; its 39 bases are in frame from base 1. According to the germline V gene (reference sequence), CDR1 reads WNHNN and CDR2 reads SYGVQD. The rearranged segments are TRBV10-1 and TRBJ1-1; TRBD1 is a possible D gene, resting on 6 matching bases. The sample consisted of PBMCs. The TCR sequence derives from a man younger than 40 in good health and CMV-seropositive. In nucleotide form, the sequence is TGCGCCAGCCGACAGGAATTGAACACTGAAGCTTTCTTT. This gives the protein CASRQELNTEAFF.